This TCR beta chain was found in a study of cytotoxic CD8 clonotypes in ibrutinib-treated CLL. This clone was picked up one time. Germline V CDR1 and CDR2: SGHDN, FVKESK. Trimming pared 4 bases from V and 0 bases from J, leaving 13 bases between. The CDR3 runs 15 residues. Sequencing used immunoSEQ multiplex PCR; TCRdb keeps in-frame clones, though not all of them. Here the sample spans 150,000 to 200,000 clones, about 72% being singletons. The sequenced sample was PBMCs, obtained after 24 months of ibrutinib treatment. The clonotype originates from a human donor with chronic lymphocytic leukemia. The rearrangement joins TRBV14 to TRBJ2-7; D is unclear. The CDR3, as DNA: TGTGCCAGCAGCCGAGCTGGTTGGCGCTCCTACGAGCAGTACTTC. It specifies CASSRAGWRSYEQYF.